The rows below give T cell receptor beta chains drawn from one sample of a study of spatial heterogeneity in lung cancer. TCRdb independently ran MiXCR on the 5' RACE reads; one entry per CDR3 protein. The table shows 20,000 to 30,000 distinct CDR3 sequences, with 4.7% occurring only once. The source was PBMCs, collected at surgery. The receptors shown here come from a male donor with early-stage non-small cell lung cancer. Both conserved end residues are trimmed from each CDR3.

TRBV28,TRBJ2-1,ASSFPSERYNEQF
TRBV7-3,TRBJ1-1,ASGAVQNTEAF
TRBV5-1,TRBJ2-3,ASSSVAGGTDTQY
TRBV25-1,TRBJ2-1,ASSDPSGASYNEQF
TRBV7-8,TRBJ2-2,ASRATSGRPNRIANTGELF
TRBV7-2,TRBJ1-6,ASSLPLHLQSHNSPLH
TRBV3-1,TRBJ2-2,ASSYRVGELF
TRBV24-1,TRBJ1-1,ATSENGLGAF
TRBV4-1,TRBJ2-3,ASSQDILGDTQY
TRBV7-2,TRBJ2-7,ASSNGIAGPYEQY
TRBV5-1,TRBJ1-1,ASSSSGQLLNTEAF
TRBV29-1,TRBJ2-2,SVTREPDTGELF
TRBV10-1,TRBJ2-1,ASSESTGIQSQF
TRBV11-2,TRBJ1-2,ASSLAIAVGYT
TRBV3-1,TRBJ2-1,ASSQTGTTKF
TRBV12-3/TRBV12-4,TRBJ2-3,ASRSSVGGDTQY
TRBV6-5,TRBJ1-1,ASSSTSNTEAF
TRBV29-1,TRBJ2-3,SVLGAGASTDTQY
TRBV7-9,TRBJ1-1,ATRSFEKAF
TRBV6-5,TRBJ1-1,ASSPSGTGGLRTEAF
TRBV6-5,TRBJ2-1,ASSYSTGLLF
TRBV6-5,TRBJ1-2,ASSRPGGTYGYT
TRBV7-9,TRBJ1-2,VSSWDRGDGYT
TRBV6-6,TRBJ2-5,ASSSPGPGQETQY
TRBV6-5,TRBJ1-2,ASTSRTGDYGYT
TRBV2,TRBJ2-3,ASRAGELTRRY
TRBV3-1,TRBJ1-1,ASSQSLLNTEAF
TRBV20-1,TRBJ1-6,SARALADYNSPLH
TRBV11-2,TRBJ1-1,ASSFSRGPLDAF
TRBV5-4,TRBJ1-3,ASSSGPFDSGNTIY
TRBV28,TRBJ2-7,ASSLPSLSDSRNEQY
TRBV6-5,TRBJ2-2,ASHRDLITGELF
TRBV25-1,TRBJ2-7,ASSVREGAREQY
TRBV28,TRBJ1-5,ASSPRARIMPQH
TRBV28,TRBJ2-3,ASHGIDTQY
TRBV30,TRBJ2-5,AWSVKGGETQY
TRBV2,TRBJ2-3,ASSESGTFTQY
TRBV5-6,TRBJ1-2,ASSLELAGGYGYT
TRBV9,TRBJ2-3,ASSVTSGGSTDTQY
TRBV28,TRBJ2-2,ASSSFQGVGELF